The 21 T cell receptor beta chains listed next were all sequenced from one sample in a study of T cell responses to AZD1222 COVID-19 vaccine. The data were produced by immunoSEQ multiplex PCR, yet TCRdb's version contains in-frame clones alone and is incomplete. The repertoire includes 100,000 to 150,000 clones, around 90% of them detected once, and nearly 4.5% sits in the top ten. The specimen was peripheral blood, collected on day 0 of MenACWY control vaccination. These receptors originate from an adult in good health.

The chain is built from TRBV7-8 and TRBJ2-3; TRBD1 is a possible D gene (7 bases). Germline CDR1 SGHVS, CDR2 FQNEAQ. V was shortened by 4 bases and J by 2 bases, with 16 bases between the two germline ends. The CDR3 loop spans 16 amino acids. CDR3: CASSSQGGFPTDTQYF. The DNA for the CDR3 is TGTGCCAGCAGCTCCCAGGGGGGATTCCCCACAGATACGCAGTATTTT.

The rearrangement links TRBV11-2 to TRBJ2-2, with 10 positions matching TRBD1. V trimming: 5 bases; J trimming: 1 base; junction bases outside the gene matches: 4. The germline V gene encodes CDR1 SGHAT and CDR2 FQNNGV. The CDR3 totals 16 residues. The CDR3 protein is CASSPRTGGNTGELFF. DNA of the CDR3: TGTGCCAGCAGCCCACGGACAGGGGGGAACACCGGGGAGCTGTTTTTT.

This rearrangement joins TRBV4-1 to TRBJ2-6; 7 nucleotides align to TRBD1. V lost 0 bases to trimming and J lost 0 bases; unmatched junction nucleotides: 2. Per the germline V gene, CDR1 is MGHRA and CDR2 is YSYEKL. The CDR3 sequence is 17 residues long. This chain's CDR3 is CASSQEGQHSGANVLTF. CDR3 coding DNA: TGCGCCAGCAGCCAAGAGGGACAGCACTCTGGGGCCAACGTCCTGACTTTC.

CDR3 DNA: TGTGCCAGCAGCCCATCCCCGGACAGGGGATGTGGAAACACCATATATTTT. Translating gives CASSPSPDRGCGNTIYF. The V and J genes are TRBV21-1 and TRBJ1-3; the D segment call TRBD1 is taken from the table without a DNA check. TRBV21-1 constitutes a pseudogene. The CDR3 length is 17 residues.

The rearrangement links TRBV9 to TRBJ1-1; D unclear. CDR1 SGDLS and CDR2 YYNGEE come from the germline V gene. The CDR3 loop spans 14 amino acids. V shed 0 bases and J shed 1 base, with 7 bases lying between them. The CDR3 is CASSVAGKNTEAFF. The CDR3 bases are TGTGCCAGCAGCGTAGCCGGGAAGAACACTGAAGCTTTCTTT.

The chain uses TRBV14 and TRBJ2-4, with unresolved D. The V gene's germline CDR1 is SGHDN and CDR2 FVKESK. The CDR3 contains 16 residues. The V end was cut by 2 bases, the J end by 2 bases, with 13 bases between. The CDR3 nucleotides read TGTGCCAGCAGCCAACAAATCTCTAAGCCCAAAAACATTCAGTACTTC. This translates into CASSQQISKPKNIQYF.

This chain uses TRBV20-1 with TRBJ2-1, with D possibly matching TRBD2 (6 bases). V shed 3 bases and J shed 8 bases, with 17 bases lying between them. Germline CDR1 is DFQATT and CDR2 is SNEGSKA (reference sequence). The CDR3 extends over 14 amino acids. In nucleotides, the CDR3 is TGCAGTGCTAGTCCCGGAGGGCCTGCGTATGAGCAGTTCTTC. Translated, it gives CSASPGGPAYEQFF.

This clone was seen a single time. The chain joins TRBV3-1 (or the pseudogene TRBV3-2) to TRBJ1-3, with TRBD1 as a possible D gene (5 bases). This CDR3 has 15 amino acids. CDR1 and CDR2 (germline): LGHDT, YNNKEL (reference sequence). The V gene lost 0 bases and the J gene lost 1 base, with 7 bases spanning the gap. DNA for the CDR3: TGTGCCAGCAGCCAAGAGGGGGTGTCTGGAAACACCATATATTTT. This encodes CASSQEGVSGNTIYF.

As concerns this clone: This same CDR3 is encoded by further DNA sequences in the sample. The genes are TRBV12-3 or TRBV12-4 and TRBJ1-2, with 7 nucleotides matching TRBD1. The J segment lost 4 bases and the V segment lost 6 bases, leaving 5 bases of the junction unmatched. The CDR3 is made up of 13 amino acids. CDR3 amino acids: CASSRGQLYGYTF. DNA of the CDR3: TGTGCCAGCAGCCGGGGACAGCTCTATGGCTACACCTTC.

Worth noting for this clone: Compared with germline, one end of the junction differs, possibly owing to a read error. In nucleotides, the CDR3 is TGTGCCAGCAGCCGCTATGGACTAGCGGGGGTTCCTGTCTTC. Its protein product is CASSRYGLAGVPVF. This chain links TRBV3-1 (or the pseudogene TRBV3-2) with TRBJ2-1, with 13 bases matching TRBD2. CDR1 LGHDT and CDR2 YNNKEL come from the germline V gene (reference sequence). There are 14 residues in the CDR3.

The chain recombines TRBV19 with TRBJ2-1; D tentatively reads TRBD1 or TRBD2 (6 bases each). Trimming shortened V by 5 bases and J by 7 bases, and 12 bases separated the two germline ends. The CDR3 length is 13 residues. Germline CDR1 and CDR2: LNHDA and SQIVND (reference sequence). CDR3 sequence (DNA): TGTGCCAGTAGTTGGGGGGCGATGAATGAGCAGTTCTTC. Protein: CASSWGAMNEQFF.

The chain's CDR3 is CASSAWTSGRNEQFF. The CDR3 DNA follows: TGTGCCAGCAGCGCTTGGACTAGCGGGAGAAATGAGCAGTTCTTC. The gene calls are TRBV9 and TRBJ2-1, with 13 bases that match TRBD2. The CDR3 has 15 residues. Losses at the gene ends were 3 bases for V and 7 bases for J; bases not matched to a gene: 4. The germline V gene encodes CDR1 SGDLS and CDR2 YYNGEE.

The V and J genes are TRBV3-1 (or the pseudogene TRBV3-2) and TRBJ1-5; TRBD1 matches 9 bases. V lost 1 base to trimming and J lost 6 bases; unmatched junction nucleotides: 4. Looked up from germline, CDR1 is LGHDT and CDR2 is YNNKEL (reference sequence). CDR3 length equals 15 residues. For the CDR3, the DNA is TGTGCCAGCAGCCAAGGGGACAGGGAACTTCAGCCCCAGCATTTT. Translation: CASSQGDRELQPQHF.

The V and J genes are TRBV6-5 and TRBJ2-6, with D possibly matching TRBD1 (5 bases). Germline assignment: CDR1 MNHEY and CDR2 SVGAGI. V gave up 7 bases and J gave up 0 bases, with 10 bases separating them. This CDR3 comprises 15 residues. The CDR3 protein is CASTGQISGANVLTF. CDR3 sequence (DNA): TGTGCCAGCACCGGACAAATCTCTGGGGCCAACGTCCTGACTTTC.

The rearrangement links TRBV7-6 to TRBJ2-1, with 12 bases matching TRBD2. V shed 6 bases and J 4 bases; nucleotides not matched to a gene: 4. Looked up from germline, CDR1 is SGHVS and CDR2 is FNYEAQ. The CDR3 covers 15 residues. The CDR3: CASSSSGGAYNEQFF. CDR3 in DNA: TGTGCCAGCAGTTCTAGCGGGGGGGCGTACAATGAGCAGTTCTTC.

J is TRBJ1-6 and V is TRBV6-5; 8 bases fit TRBD1. The ends lost 4 bases at V and 6 bases at J; junction bases unmatched: 2. Per the germline V gene, CDR1 is MNHEY and CDR2 is SVGAGI. CDR3 length: 14 amino acids. The CDR3, as DNA: TGTGCCAGCAGTTCGACAGGGGTTAATTCACCCCTCCACTTT. Translating gives CASSSTGVNSPLHF.

A single count supports this clone. V gene TRBV11-2 combines with J gene TRBJ1-3, with a possible D match to TRBD1 (5 bases). This CDR3 is built from 15 residues. Germline CDR1 reads SGHAT; CDR2 reads FQNNGV. V dropped 4 bases and J dropped 0 bases, with 10 bases sitting between them. The CDR3 coding sequence is TGTGCCAGCAGCTCCACAGGATTCTCTGGAAACACCATATATTTT. Its protein product is CASSSTGFSGNTIYF.

The chain couples TRBV10-2 to TRBJ2-5; no clear D. The V gene lost 6 bases and the J gene lost 5 bases, with 7 bases spanning the gap. CDR1 and CDR2 (germline): WSHSY, SAAADI. The CDR3 totals 11 residues. The CDR3 nucleotides read TGCGCCAGCAGAGGGTGGGAGACCCAGTACTTC. Amino acids: CASRGWETQYF.

This sequence joins TRBV10-2 and TRBJ2-1; D is unresolved. CDR3 length: 11 amino acids. Germline assignment: CDR1 WSHSY and CDR2 SAAADI. V lost 4 bases and J 9 bases, leaving 7 bases between the germline ends. The CDR3: CASSGLSEQFF. CDR3 nucleotide sequence: TGCGCCAGCAGTGGCCTGAGTGAGCAGTTCTTC.

The rearrangement joins TRBV27 to TRBJ2-1; 8 bases are a match to TRBD2. Trimming at V came to 7 bases and at J to 5 bases, leaving 19 bases not matched to a gene. There are 18 residues in the CDR3. The germline V gene encodes CDR1 MNHEY and CDR2 SMNVEV (reference sequence). CDR3 in DNA: TGTGCCAGCATTCCTACGGGGTGGGGGACTAGGTTGCACAATGAGCAGTTCTTC. Its protein product is CASIPTGWGTRLHNEQFF.

This chain uses TRBV5-6 with TRBJ2-5; D not resolved. The CDR3 runs to 11 residues. In germline, CDR1 is SGHDT, CDR2 YYEEEE. V dropped 4 bases and J dropped 7 bases, with 8 bases sitting between them. The CDR3 loop is CASSRAGTQYF. CDR3 sequence (DNA): TGTGCCAGCAGCCGTGCCGGGACCCAGTACTTC.